The rows below give T cell receptor beta chains drawn from one sample of a study of blood T cell repertoires in COVID-19. Method: immunoSEQ multiplex PCR; TCRdb's copy keeps in-frame clones and lacks some. This table holds around 480,000 clones, approximately 86% found once. Sequenced: PBMCs or T cells enriched from blood (not recorded which). These TCRs come from a woman younger than 30 who had recovered from COVID-19. The CDR3 runs from the conserved cysteine through the conserved F or W. The order of the fields is D gene, V gene, clone size, J gene, CDR3 protein, CDR3 DNA. The D gene is left open where the match is weak. Clone sizes are given selectively: once, few, many, or a class where the clone is expanded.

D: -; V: TRBV18; size: -; J: TRBJ1-3; CDR3: CASSPWTQSSGNTIYF; DNA: TGTGCCAGCTCACCGTGGACTCAGAGCTCTGGAAACACCATATATTTT
D: TRBD2; V: TRBV7-9; size: -; J: TRBJ2-1; CDR3: CASSPSTHLSGGEFF; DNA: TGTGCCAGCAGCCCTAGTACCCACCTTAGCGGGGGTGAGTTCTTC
D: TRBD1; V: TRBV6-5; size: -; J: TRBJ2-7; CDR3: CASRGAGTGPYEQYF; DNA: TGTGCCAGCAGGGGTGCCGGGACAGGTCCCTACGAGCAGTACTTC
D: -; V: TRBV4-1; size: -; J: TRBJ1-2; CDR3: CASSQGLQYGYTF; DNA: TGCGCCAGCAGCCAAGGATTGCAGTATGGCTACACCTTC
D: -; V: TRBV24-1; size: -; J: TRBJ2-1; CDR3: CATSDLGDEQFF; DNA: TGTGCCACCAGTGATTTAGGGGATGAGCAGTTCTTC
D: -; V: TRBV9; size: few; J: TRBJ2-2; CDR3: CASSSWAGAPTGELFF; DNA: TGTGCCAGCAGTTCCTGGGCAGGGGCCCCCACCGGGGAGCTGTTTTTT
D: TRBD2; V: TRBV28; size: -; J: TRBJ2-3; CDR3: CASSLSRPSGGVTDTQYF; DNA: TGTGCCAGCAGTTTATCTCGACCTAGCGGGGGGGTAACAGATACGCAGTATTTT
D: -; V: TRBV7-2; size: few; J: TRBJ1-3; CDR3: CASSLNHMRSGNTIYF; DNA: TGTGCCAGCAGCCTAAACCATATGAGGTCTGGAAACACCATATATTTT
D: TRBD1; V: TRBV5-1; size: -; J: TRBJ1-1; CDR3: CASSFRTGMNTEAFF; DNA: TGCGCCAGCAGCTTCAGGACAGGGATGAACACTGAAGCTTTCTTT
D: -; V: TRBV9; size: -; J: TRBJ1-4; CDR3: CASSDIRTATNEKLFF; DNA: TGTGCCAGCAGCGATATCAGGACAGCGACTAATGAAAAACTGTTTTTT
D: -; V: TRBV16; size: few; J: TRBJ1-4; CDR3: CASSSLRAGKLFF; DNA: TGTGCCAGCAGCTCCCTCAGAGCAGGAAAACTGTTTTTT
D: -; V: TRBV10-1; size: -; J: TRBJ2-3; CDR3: CASSAQVPDTQYF; DNA: TGCGCCAGCAGTGCCCAGGTGCCAGATACGCAGTATTTT
D: -; V: TRBV18; size: -; J: TRBJ1-2; CDR3: CASSPVGENYGYTF; DNA: TGTGCCAGCTCACCGGTCGGGGAGAACTATGGCTACACCTTC
D: -; V: TRBV12-5; size: -; J: TRBJ2-7; CDR3: CASGLPRLAAYEQYF; DNA: TGTGCTAGTGGTCTCCCTAGGCTTGCGGCCTACGAGCAGTACTTC
D: TRBD1; V: TRBV29-1; size: -; J: TRBJ1-1; CDR3: CSAEGGQGVFF; DNA: TGCAGCGCCGAGGGGGGACAGGGTGTTTTCTTT
D: -; V: TRBV25-1; size: -; J: TRBJ2-7; CDR3: CASSQGAIYEQYF; DNA: TGTGCCAGCAGCCAAGGGGCCATTTACGAGCAGTACTTC
D: TRBD1; V: TRBV7-9; size: -; J: TRBJ1-1; CDR3: CASSFLTGEDTEAFF; DNA: TGTGCCAGCAGCTTCCTTACAGGGGAGGACACTGAAGCTTTCTTT
D: -; V: TRBV18; size: few; J: TRBJ1-5; CDR3: CASSPRQVVNQPQHF; DNA: TGTGCCAGCTCCCCTAGACAGGTAGTAAATCAGCCCCAGCATTTT
D: TRBD1; V: TRBV7-8; size: -; J: TRBJ2-2; CDR3: CATGRTGTTGELFF; DNA: TGTGCCACCGGTCGGACAGGGACGACCGGGGAGCTGTTTTTT
D: -; V: TRBV6-2/TRBV6-3; size: -; J: TRBJ1-1; CDR3: CASSLGPEAFF; DNA: TGTGCCAGCAGTCTCGGTCCTGAAGCTTTCTTT
D: -; V: TRBV5-5; size: -; J: TRBJ1-2; CDR3: CASSPKGDYGYTF; DNA: TGTGCCAGCAGCCCCAAGGGGGACTATGGCTACACCTTC
D: -; V: TRBV20-1; size: -; J: TRBJ1-6; CDR3: CSAKWGEALHF; DNA: TGCAGTGCTAAGTGGGGGGAAGCCCTCCACTTT
D: -; V: TRBV10-3; size: -; J: TRBJ1-1; CDR3: CAISESRANTEAFF; DNA: TGTGCCATCAGTGAGTCGAGAGCGAACACTGAAGCTTTCTTT
D: -; V: TRBV12-3/TRBV12-4; size: -; J: TRBJ2-3; CDR3: CASSLTGTQYF; DNA: TGTGCCAGCAGTTTGACGGGTACGCAGTATTTT
D: -; V: TRBV5-1; size: once; J: TRBJ1-5; CDR3: CASSSVGEQPQHF; DNA: TGCGCCAGCAGCTCGGTCGGGGAACAGCCCCAGCATTTT
D: TRBD2; V: TRBV7-9; size: -; J: TRBJ2-2; CDR3: CASRRTSSTGELFF; DNA: TGTGCCAGCAGGAGGACTAGTAGTACCGGGGAGCTGTTTTTT
D: -; V: TRBV2; size: -; J: TRBJ1-2; CDR3: CASSQDSYGYTF; DNA: TGTGCCAGCAGTCAGGATTCCTATGGCTACACCTTC